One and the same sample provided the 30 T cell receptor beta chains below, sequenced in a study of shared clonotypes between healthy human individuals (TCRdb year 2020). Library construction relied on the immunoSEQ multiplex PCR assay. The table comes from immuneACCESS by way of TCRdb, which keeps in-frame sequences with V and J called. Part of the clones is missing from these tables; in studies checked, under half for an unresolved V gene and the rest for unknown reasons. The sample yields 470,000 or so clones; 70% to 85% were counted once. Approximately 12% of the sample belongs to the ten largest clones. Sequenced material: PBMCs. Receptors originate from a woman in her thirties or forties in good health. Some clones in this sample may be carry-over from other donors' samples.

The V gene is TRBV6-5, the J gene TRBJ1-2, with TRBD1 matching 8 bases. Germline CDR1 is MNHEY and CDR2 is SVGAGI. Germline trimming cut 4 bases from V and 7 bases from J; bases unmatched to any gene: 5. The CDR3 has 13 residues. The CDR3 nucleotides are TGTGCCAGCAGTTGGGACAGGAATGGTGGCTACACCTTC. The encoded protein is CASSWDRNGGYTF.

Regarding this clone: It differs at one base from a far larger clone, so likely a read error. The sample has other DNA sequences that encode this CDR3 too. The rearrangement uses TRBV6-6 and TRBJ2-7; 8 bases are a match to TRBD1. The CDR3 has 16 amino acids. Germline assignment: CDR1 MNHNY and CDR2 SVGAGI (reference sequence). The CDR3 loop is CASSYPPTGASYEQYF. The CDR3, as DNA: TGTGCCAGTAGTTACCCCCCGACAGGGGCTAGCTACGAGCAGTACTTC.

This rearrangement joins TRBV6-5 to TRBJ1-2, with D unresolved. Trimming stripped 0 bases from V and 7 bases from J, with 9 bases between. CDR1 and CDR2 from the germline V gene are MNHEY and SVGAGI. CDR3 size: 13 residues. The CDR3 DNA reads TGTGCCAGCAGTTACTCGATCTCTCGTGGCTACACCTTC. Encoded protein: CASSYSISRGYTF.

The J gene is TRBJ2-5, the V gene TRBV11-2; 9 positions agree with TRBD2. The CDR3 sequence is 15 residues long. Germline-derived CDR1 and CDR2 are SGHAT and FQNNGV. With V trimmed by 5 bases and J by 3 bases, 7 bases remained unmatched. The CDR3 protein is CASSPHPSGKETQYF. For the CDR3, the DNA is TGTGCCAGCAGCCCCCACCCTAGCGGGAAAGAGACCCAGTACTTC.

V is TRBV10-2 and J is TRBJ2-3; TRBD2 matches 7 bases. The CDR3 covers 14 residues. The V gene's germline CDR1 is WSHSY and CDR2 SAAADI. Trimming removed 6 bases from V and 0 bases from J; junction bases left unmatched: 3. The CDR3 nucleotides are TGCGCCAGCAGGGCTAGCGGCAGCACAGATACGCAGTATTTT. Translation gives CASRASGSTDTQYF.

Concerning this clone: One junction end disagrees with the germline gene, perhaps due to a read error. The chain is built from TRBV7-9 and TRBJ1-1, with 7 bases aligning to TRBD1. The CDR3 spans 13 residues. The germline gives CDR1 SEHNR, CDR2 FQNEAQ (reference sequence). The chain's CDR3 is CASSVAGQTGAFF. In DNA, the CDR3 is TGTGCCAGCAGCGTCGCGGGACAGACTGGAGCTTTCTTT.

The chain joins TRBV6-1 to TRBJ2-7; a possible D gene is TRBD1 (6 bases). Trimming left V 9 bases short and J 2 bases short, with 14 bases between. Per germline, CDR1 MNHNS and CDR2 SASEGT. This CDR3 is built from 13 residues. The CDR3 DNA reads TGTGCCAGTTTAGGACAGACCGCCTACGAGCAGTACTTC. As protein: CASLGQTAYEQYF.

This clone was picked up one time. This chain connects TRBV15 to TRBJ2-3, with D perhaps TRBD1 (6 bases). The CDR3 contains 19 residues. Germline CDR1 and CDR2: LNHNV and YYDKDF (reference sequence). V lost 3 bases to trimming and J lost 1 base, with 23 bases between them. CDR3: CATSRAYYGGRRGTDTQYF. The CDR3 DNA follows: TGTGCCACCAGCAGGGCTTATTATGGGGGCCGGCGGGGCACAGATACGCAGTATTTT.

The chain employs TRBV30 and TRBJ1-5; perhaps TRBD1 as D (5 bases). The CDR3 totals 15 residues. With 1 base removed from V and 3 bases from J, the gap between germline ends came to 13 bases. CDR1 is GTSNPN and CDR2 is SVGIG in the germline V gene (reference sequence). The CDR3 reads CAWSGRTFLNQPQHF. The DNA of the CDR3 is TGTGCCTGGAGTGGGAGGACATTCCTCAATCAGCCCCAGCATTTT.

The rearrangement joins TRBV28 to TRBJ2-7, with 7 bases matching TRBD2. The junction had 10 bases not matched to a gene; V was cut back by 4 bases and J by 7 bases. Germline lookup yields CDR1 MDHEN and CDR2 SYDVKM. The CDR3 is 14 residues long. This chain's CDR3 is CASSSSTTAGEQYF. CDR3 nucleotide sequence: TGTGCCAGCAGTTCTTCCACGACAGCGGGAGAGCAGTACTTC.

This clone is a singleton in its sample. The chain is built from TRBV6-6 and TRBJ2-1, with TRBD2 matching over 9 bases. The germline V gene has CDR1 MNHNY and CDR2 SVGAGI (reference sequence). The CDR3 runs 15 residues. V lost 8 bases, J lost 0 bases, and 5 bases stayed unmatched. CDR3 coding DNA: TGTGCCAGCGCCTATAGCGGGAGCTCCTACAATGAGCAGTTCTTC. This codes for CASAYSGSSYNEQFF.

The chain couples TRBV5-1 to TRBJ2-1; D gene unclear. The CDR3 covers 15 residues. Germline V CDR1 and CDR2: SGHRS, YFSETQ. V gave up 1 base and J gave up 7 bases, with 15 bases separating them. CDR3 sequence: CASSLRFAAMNEQFF. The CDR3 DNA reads TGCGCCAGCAGCTTGCGTTTTGCGGCTATGAATGAGCAGTTCTTC.

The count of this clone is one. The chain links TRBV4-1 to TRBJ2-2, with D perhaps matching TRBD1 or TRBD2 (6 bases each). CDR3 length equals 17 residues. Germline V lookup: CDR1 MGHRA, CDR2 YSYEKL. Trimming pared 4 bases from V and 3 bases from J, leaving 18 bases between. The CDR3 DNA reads TGCGCCAGCAGCCCGAAGGGGGGTCCTAGTGACACCGGGGAGCTGTTTTTT. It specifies CASSPKGGPSDTGELFF.

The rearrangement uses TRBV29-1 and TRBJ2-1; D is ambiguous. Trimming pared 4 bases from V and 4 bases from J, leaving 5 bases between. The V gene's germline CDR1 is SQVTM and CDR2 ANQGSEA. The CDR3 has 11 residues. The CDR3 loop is CSVVTYNEQFF. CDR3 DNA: TGCAGCGTTGTAACGTACAATGAGCAGTTCTTC.

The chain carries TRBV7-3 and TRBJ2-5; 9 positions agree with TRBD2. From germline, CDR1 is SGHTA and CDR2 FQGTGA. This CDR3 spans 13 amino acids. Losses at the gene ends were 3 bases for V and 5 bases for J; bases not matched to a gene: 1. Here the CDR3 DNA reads TGTGCCAGCAGCTTCGGACTAGCGGAGACCCAGTACTTC. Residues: CASSFGLAETQYF.

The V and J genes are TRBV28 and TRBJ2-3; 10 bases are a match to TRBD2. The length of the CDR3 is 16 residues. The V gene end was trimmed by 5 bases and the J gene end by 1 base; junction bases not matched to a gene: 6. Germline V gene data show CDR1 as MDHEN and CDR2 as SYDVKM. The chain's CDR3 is CASSVSSGSGTDTQYF. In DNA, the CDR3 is TGTGCCAGCAGTGTCTCTAGCGGGAGTGGCACAGATACGCAGTATTTT. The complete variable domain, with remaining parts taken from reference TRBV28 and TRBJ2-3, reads DVKVTQSSRYLVKRTGEKVFLECVQDMDHENMFWYRQDPGLGLRLIYFSYDVKMKEKGDIPEGYSVSREKKERFSLILESASTNQTSMYLCASSVSSGSGTDTQYFGPGTRLTVL.

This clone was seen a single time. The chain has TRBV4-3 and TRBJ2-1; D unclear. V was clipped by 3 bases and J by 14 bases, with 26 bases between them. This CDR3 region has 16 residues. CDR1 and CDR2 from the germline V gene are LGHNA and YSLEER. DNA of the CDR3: TGCGCCAGCAGCCAGGCTCTCTCCGGTGGACCTTTTGGGGAGTTCTTC. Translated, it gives CASSQALSGGPFGEFF.

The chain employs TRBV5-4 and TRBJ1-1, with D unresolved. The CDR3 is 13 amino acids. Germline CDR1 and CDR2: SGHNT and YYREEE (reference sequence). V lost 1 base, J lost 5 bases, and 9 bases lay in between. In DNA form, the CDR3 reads TGTGCCAGCAGCTTGTTTGCGGGAACTGAAGCTTTCTTT. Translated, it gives CASSLFAGTEAFF.

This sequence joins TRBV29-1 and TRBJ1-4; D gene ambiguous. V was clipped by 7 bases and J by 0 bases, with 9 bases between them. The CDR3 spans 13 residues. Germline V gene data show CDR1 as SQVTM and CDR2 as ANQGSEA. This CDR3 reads CSASSATNEKLFF. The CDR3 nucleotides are TGCAGCGCCTCGAGTGCAACTAATGAAAAACTGTTTTTT. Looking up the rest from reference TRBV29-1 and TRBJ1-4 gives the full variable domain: SAVISQKPSRDICQRGTSLTIQCQVDSQVTMMFWYRQQPGQSLTLIATANQGSEATYESGFVIDKFPISRPNLTFSTLTVSNMSPEDSSIYLCSASSATNEKLFFGSGTQLSVL.

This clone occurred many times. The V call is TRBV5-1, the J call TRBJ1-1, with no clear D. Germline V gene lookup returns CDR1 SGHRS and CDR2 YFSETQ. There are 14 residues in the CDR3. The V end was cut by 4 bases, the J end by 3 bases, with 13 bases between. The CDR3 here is CASSLGSQDTEAFF. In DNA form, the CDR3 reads TGCGCCAGCAGCCTAGGGAGTCAGGACACTGAAGCTTTCTTT.

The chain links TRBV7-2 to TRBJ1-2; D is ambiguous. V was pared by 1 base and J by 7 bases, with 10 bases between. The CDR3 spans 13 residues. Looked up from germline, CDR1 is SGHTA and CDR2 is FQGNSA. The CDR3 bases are TGTGCCAGCAGCTTAGGGATGGGAGCTGGCTACACCTTC. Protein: CASSLGMGAGYTF.

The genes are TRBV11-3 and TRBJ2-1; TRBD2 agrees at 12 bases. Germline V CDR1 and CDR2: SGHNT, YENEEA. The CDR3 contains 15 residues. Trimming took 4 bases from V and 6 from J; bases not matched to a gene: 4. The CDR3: CASSSGLAGFNEQFF. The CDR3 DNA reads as TGTGCCAGCAGCTCAGGACTAGCGGGATTCAATGAGCAGTTCTTC.

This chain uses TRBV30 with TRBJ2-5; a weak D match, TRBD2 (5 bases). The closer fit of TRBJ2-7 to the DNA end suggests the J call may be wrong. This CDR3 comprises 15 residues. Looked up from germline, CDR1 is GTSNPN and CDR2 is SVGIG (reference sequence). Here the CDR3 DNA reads TGTGCCTGGACAACCGGGAACCCCTACATCTACGAGCAGTACTTC. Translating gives CAWTTGNPYIYEQYF.

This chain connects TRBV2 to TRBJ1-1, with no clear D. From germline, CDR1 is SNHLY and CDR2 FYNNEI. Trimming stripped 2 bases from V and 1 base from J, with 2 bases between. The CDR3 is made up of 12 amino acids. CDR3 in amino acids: CASSERNTEAFF. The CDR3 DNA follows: TGTGCCAGCAGTGAACGGAACACTGAAGCTTTCTTT.

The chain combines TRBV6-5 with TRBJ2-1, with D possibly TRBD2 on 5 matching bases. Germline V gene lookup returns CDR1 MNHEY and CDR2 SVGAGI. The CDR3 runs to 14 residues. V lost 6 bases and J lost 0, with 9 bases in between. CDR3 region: CASSPGSSYNEQFF. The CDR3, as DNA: TGTGCCAGCAGCCCTGGGAGCTCCTACAATGAGCAGTTCTTC.

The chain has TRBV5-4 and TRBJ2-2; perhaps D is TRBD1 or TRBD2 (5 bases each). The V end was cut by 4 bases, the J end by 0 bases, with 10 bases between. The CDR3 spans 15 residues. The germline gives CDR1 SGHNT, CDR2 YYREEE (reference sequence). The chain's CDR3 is CASSQGTANTGELFF. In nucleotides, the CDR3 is TGTGCCAGCAGCCAAGGGACGGCGAACACCGGGGAGCTGTTTTTT.

The CDR3 region has the DNA TGTGCCAGCAGCCAAGTTTCCTACGAGCAGTACTTC. This codes for CASSQVSYEQYF. V usage is TRBV4-2 and J usage is TRBJ2-7; D unresolved. Germline CDR1 LGHNA, CDR2 YNFKEQ. Trimming left V 1 base short and J 1 base short, with 2 bases between. This CDR3 region has 12 residues.

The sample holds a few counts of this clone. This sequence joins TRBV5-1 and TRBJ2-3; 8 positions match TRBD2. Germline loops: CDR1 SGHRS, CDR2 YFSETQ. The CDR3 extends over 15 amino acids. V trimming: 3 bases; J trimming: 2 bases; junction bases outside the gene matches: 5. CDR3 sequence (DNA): TGCGCCAGCAGCTGGGGCGGGAGGTACACAGATACGCAGTATTTT. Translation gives CASSWGGRYTDTQYF.

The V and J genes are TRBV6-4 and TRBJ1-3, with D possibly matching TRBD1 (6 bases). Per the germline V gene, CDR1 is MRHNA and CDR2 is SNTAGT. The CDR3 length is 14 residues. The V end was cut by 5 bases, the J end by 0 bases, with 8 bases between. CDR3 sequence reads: CASSPDSSGNTIYF. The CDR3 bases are TGTGCCAGCAGTCCGGACAGCTCTGGAAACACCATATATTTT.

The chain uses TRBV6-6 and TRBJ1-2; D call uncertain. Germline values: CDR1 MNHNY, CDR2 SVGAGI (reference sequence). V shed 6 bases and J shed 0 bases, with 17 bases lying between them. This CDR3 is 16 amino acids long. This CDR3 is CASRKTSRLANYGYTF. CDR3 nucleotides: TGTGCCAGCAGAAAGACCTCCAGGCTTGCTAACTATGGCTACACCTTC.